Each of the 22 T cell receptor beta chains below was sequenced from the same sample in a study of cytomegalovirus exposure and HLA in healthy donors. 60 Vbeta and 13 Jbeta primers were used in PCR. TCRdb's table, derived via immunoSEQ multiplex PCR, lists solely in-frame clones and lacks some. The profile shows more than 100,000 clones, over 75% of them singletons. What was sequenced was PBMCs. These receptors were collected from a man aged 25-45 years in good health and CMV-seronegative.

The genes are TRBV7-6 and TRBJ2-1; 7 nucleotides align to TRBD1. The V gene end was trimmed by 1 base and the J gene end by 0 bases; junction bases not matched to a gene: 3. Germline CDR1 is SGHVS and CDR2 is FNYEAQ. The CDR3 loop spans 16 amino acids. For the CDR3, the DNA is TGTGCCAGCAGCTTAGGACAGGGCAGCTCCTACAATGAGCAGTTCTTC. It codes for CASSLGQGSSYNEQFF.

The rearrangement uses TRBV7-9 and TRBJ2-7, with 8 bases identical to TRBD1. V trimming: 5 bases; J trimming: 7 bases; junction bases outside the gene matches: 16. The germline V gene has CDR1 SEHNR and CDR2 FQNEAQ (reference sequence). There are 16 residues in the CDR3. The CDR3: CASSPKPGQDLPEQYF. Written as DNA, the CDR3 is TGTGCCAGCAGCCCGAAACCGGGACAGGACCTCCCTGAGCAGTACTTC.

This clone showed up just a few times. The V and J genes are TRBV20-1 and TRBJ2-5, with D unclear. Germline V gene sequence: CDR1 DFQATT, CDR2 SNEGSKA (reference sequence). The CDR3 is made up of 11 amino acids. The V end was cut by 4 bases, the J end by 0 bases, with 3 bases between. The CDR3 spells CSANYQETQYF. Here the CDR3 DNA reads TGCAGTGCTAACTACCAAGAGACCCAGTACTTC.

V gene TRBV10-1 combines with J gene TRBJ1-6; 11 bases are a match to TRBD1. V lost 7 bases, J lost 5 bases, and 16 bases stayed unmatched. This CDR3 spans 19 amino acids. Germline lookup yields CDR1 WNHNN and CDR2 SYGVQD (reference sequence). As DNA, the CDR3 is TGCGCCAGCACTGGAGGTCCCGGGACAGGGGGTTCGGATAATTCACCCCTCCACTTT. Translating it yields CASTGGPGTGGSDNSPLHF.

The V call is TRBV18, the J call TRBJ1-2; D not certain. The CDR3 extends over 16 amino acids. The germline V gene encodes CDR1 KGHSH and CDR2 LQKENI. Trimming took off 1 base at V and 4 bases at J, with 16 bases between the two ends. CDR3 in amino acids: CASSPLGPGGSYGYTF. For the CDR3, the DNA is TGTGCCAGCTCACCACTCGGCCCGGGAGGGAGCTATGGCTACACCTTC.

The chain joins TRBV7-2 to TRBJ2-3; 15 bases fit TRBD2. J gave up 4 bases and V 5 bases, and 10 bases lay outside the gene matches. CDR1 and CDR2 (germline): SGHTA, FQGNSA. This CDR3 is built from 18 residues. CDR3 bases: TGTGCCAGCAGCATACAGGGACTAGCGGGGGGACGTGCAGATACGCAGTATTTT. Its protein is CASSIQGLAGGRADTQYF.

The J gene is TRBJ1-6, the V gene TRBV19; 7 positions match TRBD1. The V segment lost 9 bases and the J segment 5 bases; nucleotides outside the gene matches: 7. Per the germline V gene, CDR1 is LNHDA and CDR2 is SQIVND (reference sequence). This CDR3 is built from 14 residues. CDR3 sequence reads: CASQTGLNNSPLHF. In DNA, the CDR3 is TGTGCCAGCCAGACAGGGTTGAATAATTCACCCCTCCACTTT.

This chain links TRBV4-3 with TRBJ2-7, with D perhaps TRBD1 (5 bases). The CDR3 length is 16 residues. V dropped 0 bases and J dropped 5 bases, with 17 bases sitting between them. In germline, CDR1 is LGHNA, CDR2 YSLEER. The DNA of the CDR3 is TGCGCCAGCAGCCAAGACCCGACAGTGGGGTCCCACGAGCAGTACTTC. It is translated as CASSQDPTVGSHEQYF.

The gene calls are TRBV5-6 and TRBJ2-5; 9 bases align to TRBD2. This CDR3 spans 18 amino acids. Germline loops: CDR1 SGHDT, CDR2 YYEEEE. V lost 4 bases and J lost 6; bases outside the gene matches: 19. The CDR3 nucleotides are TGTGCCAGCAGCATGACTAGCGGTGGTACCACTGGATCGAAGACCCAGTACTTC. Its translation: CASSMTSGGTTGSKTQYF.

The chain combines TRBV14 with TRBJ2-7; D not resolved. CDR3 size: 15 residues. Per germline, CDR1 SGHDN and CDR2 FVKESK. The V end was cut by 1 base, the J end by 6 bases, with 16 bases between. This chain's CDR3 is CASSQGPRMRREQYF. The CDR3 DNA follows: TGTGCCAGCAGCCAAGGCCCCCGTATGCGCCGCGAGCAGTACTTC.

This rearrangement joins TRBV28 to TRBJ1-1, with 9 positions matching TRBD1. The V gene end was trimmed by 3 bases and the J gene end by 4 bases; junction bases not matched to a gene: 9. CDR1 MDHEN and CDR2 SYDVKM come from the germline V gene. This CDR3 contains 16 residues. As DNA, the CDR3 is TGTGCCAGCAGTTTGTACCCGACAGGGGGGGGCACTGAAGCTTTCTTT. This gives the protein CASSLYPTGGGTEAFF.

CDR3 residues: CASTPGTGDVGELFF. In DNA form, the CDR3 reads TGTGCCAGCACTCCCGGGACAGGGGATGTCGGGGAGCTGTTTTTT. The chain employs TRBV25-1 and TRBJ2-2; the match to TRBD1 covers 10 bases. The J segment lost 7 bases and the V segment lost 7 bases, leaving 9 bases of the junction unmatched. The CDR3 has 15 residues. Germline CDR1 is MGHDK and CDR2 is SYGVNS.

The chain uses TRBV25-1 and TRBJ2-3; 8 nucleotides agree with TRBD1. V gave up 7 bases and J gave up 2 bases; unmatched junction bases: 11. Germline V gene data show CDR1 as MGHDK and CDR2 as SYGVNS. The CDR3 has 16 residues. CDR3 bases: TGTGCCAGCAACGGTCCTAGGACAGGGAACACAGATACGCAGTATTTT. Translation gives CASNGPRTGNTDTQYF.

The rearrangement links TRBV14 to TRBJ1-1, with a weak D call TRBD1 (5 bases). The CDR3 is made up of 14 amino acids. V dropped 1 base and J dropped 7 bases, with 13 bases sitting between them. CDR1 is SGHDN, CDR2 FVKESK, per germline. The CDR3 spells CASSQVYGGSEAFF. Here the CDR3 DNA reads TGTGCCAGCAGCCAAGTTTACGGGGGGAGTGAAGCTTTCTTT.

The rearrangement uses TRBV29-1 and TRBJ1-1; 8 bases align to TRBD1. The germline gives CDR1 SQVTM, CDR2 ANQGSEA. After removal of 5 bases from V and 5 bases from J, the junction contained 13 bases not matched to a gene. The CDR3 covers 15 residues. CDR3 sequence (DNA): TGCAGCGTTCCCGGACAGGGTCTGATTAGTACTGAAGCTTTCTTT. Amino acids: CSVPGQGLISTEAFF.

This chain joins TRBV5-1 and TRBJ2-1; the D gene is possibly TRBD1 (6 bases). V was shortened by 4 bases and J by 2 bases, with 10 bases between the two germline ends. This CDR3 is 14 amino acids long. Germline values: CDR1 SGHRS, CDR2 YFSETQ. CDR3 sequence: CASSKGDTYNEQFF. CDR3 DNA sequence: TGCGCCAGCAGCAAAGGGGACACCTACAATGAGCAGTTCTTC.

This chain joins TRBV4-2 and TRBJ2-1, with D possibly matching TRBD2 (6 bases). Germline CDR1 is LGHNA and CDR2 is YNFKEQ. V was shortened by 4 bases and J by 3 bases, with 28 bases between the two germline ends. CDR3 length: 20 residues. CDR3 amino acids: CASSPKFTAREGGDYNEQFF. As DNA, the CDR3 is TGTGCCAGCAGCCCTAAATTTACAGCGAGAGAGGGCGGGGACTACAATGAGCAGTTCTTC.

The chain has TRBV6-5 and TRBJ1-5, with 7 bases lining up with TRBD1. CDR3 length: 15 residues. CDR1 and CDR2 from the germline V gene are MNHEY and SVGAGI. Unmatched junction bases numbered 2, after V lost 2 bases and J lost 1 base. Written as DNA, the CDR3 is TGTGCCAGCAGTTACGACAGGGACAGCAATCAGCCCCAGCATTTT. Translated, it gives CASSYDRDSNQPQHF.

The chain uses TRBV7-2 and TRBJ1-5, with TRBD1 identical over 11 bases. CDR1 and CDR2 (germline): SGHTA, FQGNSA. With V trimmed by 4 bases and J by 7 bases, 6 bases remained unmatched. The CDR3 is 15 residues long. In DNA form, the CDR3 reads TGTGCCAGCAGCTGGGAAGGGACAGGGGGGCAGCCCCAGCATTTT. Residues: CASSWEGTGGQPQHF.

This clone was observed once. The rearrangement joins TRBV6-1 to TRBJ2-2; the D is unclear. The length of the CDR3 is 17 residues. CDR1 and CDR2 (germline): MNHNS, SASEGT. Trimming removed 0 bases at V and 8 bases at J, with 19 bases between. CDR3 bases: TGTGCCAGCAGTGAAGCGAGTGCACAGAGTAGATCAGGGGAGCTGTTTTTT. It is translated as CASSEASAQSRSGELFF.

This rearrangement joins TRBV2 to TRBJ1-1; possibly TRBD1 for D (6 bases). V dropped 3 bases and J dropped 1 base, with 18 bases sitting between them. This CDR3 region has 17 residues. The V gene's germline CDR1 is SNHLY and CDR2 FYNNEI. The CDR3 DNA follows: TGTGCCAGCAGTGACCGGGACACCCTCGGGGCGAACACTGAAGCTTTCTTT. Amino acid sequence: CASSDRDTLGANTEAFF.

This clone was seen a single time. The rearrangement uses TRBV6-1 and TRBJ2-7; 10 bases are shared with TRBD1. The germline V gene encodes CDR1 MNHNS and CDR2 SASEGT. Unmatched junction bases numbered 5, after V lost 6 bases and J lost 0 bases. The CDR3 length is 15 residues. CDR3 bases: TGTGCCAGCAGGGCCGGGACAGGGGCCTCCTACGAGCAGTACTTC. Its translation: CASRAGTGASYEQYF.